This TCR beta chain was sequenced for a study of shared clonotypes between healthy human individuals. Study-level points and caveats: Of the naive CD4 clonotypes, around 4.9% were shared across several donors.

As for this clone: Antigen specificity is unknown.

Each subset's genomic DNA was shared equally among a number of immunoSEQ plates. Repertoires were generated with immunoSEQ multiplex PCR, while TCRdb's copy carries only in-frame clones and drops some. The data contain about a million clones, about 75% of them singletons. Germline V gene sequence: CDR1 SGHAT, CDR2 FQDESV (reference sequence). V lost 5 bases and J lost 4; bases outside the gene matches: 5. The CDR3 extends over 14 amino acids. J is TRBJ2-5 and V is TRBV11-1, with 9 bases matching TRBD2. The clonotype originates from a man between 18 and 29 years old in good health. The sequenced sample was memory CD4+ T cells sorted from blood. Subset defined: CD45RA-negative fraction. In DNA form, the CDR3 reads TGTGCCAGCAGCCCTAGCGGGGCACTAGAGACCCAGTACTTC. Translation: CASSPSGALETQYF.